This T cell receptor (beta chain) was identified during a study of T cells in Graves' hyperthyroidism and ophthalmopathy. Amplified regions were TCR beta CDR3 sequences from RNA transcripts. RT-PCR in the first round (using the HTBI primer set) targeted the TCR CDR3. TCRdb reprocessed the multiplex PCR reads via MiXCR and lists one record per CDR3 protein. The data hold roughly 110,000 distinct CDR3 sequences, with 16% observed a single time. There are a few counts of this clonotype. A much more abundant neighbour one base away suggests this may be a read error. The receptor's source is a woman aged 50 to 60 with Graves' hyperthyroidism. The material sequenced was blood.

The CDR3 nucleotides are TGTGCCAGCAAGGGTACGAACACCGGGAAGCTGTTTTTT. It specifies CASKGTNTGKLFF. The chain has TRBV2 and TRBJ2-2; weak D call: TRBD2 (5 bases). The CDR3 runs 13 residues. The germline V gene encodes CDR1 SNHLY and CDR2 FYNNEI.